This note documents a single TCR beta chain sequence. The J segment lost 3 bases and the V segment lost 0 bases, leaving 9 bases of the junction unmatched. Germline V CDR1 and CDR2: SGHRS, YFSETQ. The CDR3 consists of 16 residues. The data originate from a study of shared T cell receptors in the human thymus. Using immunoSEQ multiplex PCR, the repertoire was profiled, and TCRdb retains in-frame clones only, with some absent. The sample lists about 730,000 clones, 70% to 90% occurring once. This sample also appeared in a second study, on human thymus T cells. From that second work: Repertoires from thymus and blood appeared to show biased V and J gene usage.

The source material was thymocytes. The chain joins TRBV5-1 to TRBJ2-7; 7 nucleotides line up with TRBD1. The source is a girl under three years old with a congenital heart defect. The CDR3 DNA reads TGCGCCAGCAGCTTGGGAAGGGGGCGATTCGGCTACGAGCAGTACTTC. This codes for CASSLGRGRFGYEQYF.